This passage covers 10 T cell receptor beta chains from one sample sequenced in a study of PD-L1 blockade in urothelial cancer. Some clones are missing from TCRdb's copy, which holds only in-frame ones; the method was immunoSEQ multiplex PCR. Altogether approximately 83,000 clones are present, around 78% being singletons, with the ten largest covering approximately 8%. The time point here: peripheral blood 6 weeks after treatment start. The sequences come from PBMCs, collected around atezolizumab (anti-PD-L1) treatment. The receptors derive from a man between 65 and 85 years old with urothelial cancer.

The chain carries TRBV5-1 and TRBJ2-3; 9 positions match TRBD2. Germline V gene lookup returns CDR1 SGHRS and CDR2 YFSETQ. The CDR3 totals 16 residues. The V segment lost 6 bases and the J segment 3 bases; nucleotides outside the gene matches: 11. CDR3 loop: CASTPLAGGRTDTQYF. The CDR3 DNA reads TGCGCCAGCACCCCCCTTGCGGGGGGGCGGACAGATACGCAGTATTTT.

This clone was observed a handful of times. The CDR3 region is CASSFGEGVRGYTF. DNA for the CDR3: TGTGCCAGCAGTTTCGGAGAGGGGGTCCGTGGCTACACCTTC. The genes are TRBV27 and TRBJ1-2, with D perhaps TRBD1 (6 bases). This CDR3 has 14 residues. Trimming took off 3 bases at V and 7 bases at J, with 15 bases between the two ends. In germline, CDR1 is MNHEY, CDR2 SMNVEV (reference sequence).

The rearrangement uses TRBV18 and TRBJ2-1; a possible D gene is TRBD1 (6 bases). V lost 3 bases and J 8 bases, leaving 11 bases between the germline ends. CDR3 length equals 13 residues. In germline, CDR1 is KGHSH, CDR2 LQKENI. The CDR3 here is CASSPQGYDEQFF. The CDR3, as DNA: TGTGCCAGCTCACCTCAGGGGTACGATGAGCAGTTCTTC. The full variable domain, with the rest looked up from reference TRBV18 and TRBJ2-1, is NAGVMQNPRHLVRRRGQEARLRCSPMKGHSHVYWYRQLPEEGLKFMVYLQKENIIDESGMPKERFSAEFPKEGPSILRIQQVVRGDSAAYFCASSPQGYDEQFFGPGTRLTVL.

This clone was counted only a few times. V is TRBV30 and J is TRBJ1-1; D is possibly TRBD1 (6 bases). Trimming removed 4 bases at V and 1 base at J, with 10 bases between. CDR1 GTSNPN and CDR2 SVGIG come from the germline V gene (reference sequence). This CDR3 is 13 amino acids long. This CDR3 reads CAWKRGQNTEAFF. CDR3 bases: TGTGCCTGGAAAAGGGGACAGAACACTGAAGCTTTCTTT.

The chain links TRBV11-3 to TRBJ1-1, with 11 bases lining up with TRBD1. CDR1 and CDR2 from the germline V gene are SGHNT and YENEEA. The CDR3 sequence is 15 residues long. With V trimmed by 5 bases and J by 4 bases, 6 bases remained unmatched. The CDR3 DNA follows: TGTGCCAGCAGCGGAGGGACAGGGGGAGGCACTGAAGCTTTCTTT. This encodes CASSGGTGGGTEAFF.

In this sample, this clone turned up a few times. The CDR3 DNA reads as TGTGCCAGCGCCGGAGGGCCCCTAAATGAAAAACTGTTTTTT. Its protein is CASAGGPLNEKLFF. The chain employs TRBV6-1 and TRBJ1-4; D gene uncertain. With 8 bases removed from V and 5 bases from J, the gap between germline ends came to 15 bases. Germline CDR1 and CDR2: MNHNS and SASEGT. The CDR3 runs to 14 residues.

The gene calls are TRBV7-2 and TRBJ2-1; 10 bases match TRBD2. V gave up 4 bases and J gave up 0 bases; unmatched junction bases: 3. Germline CDR1 SGHTA, CDR2 FQGNSA. The CDR3 is 16 residues long. CDR3 in amino acids: CASSWRTSGSYNEQFF. In DNA form, the CDR3 reads TGTGCCAGCAGCTGGCGGACTAGCGGCTCCTACAATGAGCAGTTCTTC.

This rearrangement joins TRBV27 to TRBJ2-2; possibly TRBD1 for D (5 bases). V was shortened by 3 bases and J by 4 bases, with 12 bases between the two germline ends. This CDR3 contains 15 residues. Per the germline V gene, CDR1 is MNHEY and CDR2 is SMNVEV (reference sequence). The CDR3 loop is CASSFRAGSTGELFF. The CDR3 bases are TGTGCCAGCAGTTTCAGGGCAGGTAGCACCGGGGAGCTGTTTTTT.

The chain carries TRBV30 and TRBJ1-1; 7 positions agree with TRBD1. Germline V gene lookup returns CDR1 GTSNPN and CDR2 SVGIG (reference sequence). The CDR3 consists of 13 residues. V dropped 7 bases and J dropped 0; count of bases not matched to a gene: 5. CDR3 coding DNA: TGTGCCTCCGATACAGGGGTGAACACTGAAGCTTTCTTT. Its protein product is CASDTGVNTEAFF.

The chain joins TRBV6-6 to TRBJ1-5, with a tentative D call TRBD1 (6 bases). The CDR3 runs to 14 residues. The germline V gene has CDR1 MNHNY and CDR2 SVGAGI (reference sequence). Trimming removed 10 bases at V and 2 bases at J, with 15 bases between. CDR3 sequence reads: CATVKQGGNQPQHF. The CDR3 DNA reads TGTGCCACCGTAAAACAGGGAGGCAATCAGCCCCAGCATTTT.